The clone carrying this T cell receptor beta chain appeared once. After constant-region reverse-primer amplification, full-length variable regions underwent semi-nested PCR with Nested Universal Primer A. One entry per CDR3 protein results from TCRdb running MiXCR on the 5' RACE reads. The sample lists around 11,000 distinct CDR3 sequences, under 35% occurring once. Germline loops: CDR1 MNHEY, CDR2 SVGAGI. The CDR3 is 15 residues long. The V and J ends lost 1 base and 5 bases, in that order; junction bases with no gene match: 5. The sorted Tregs were CD4+CD25+CD127-/low cells. This clonotype originated in a female donor with breast cancer. The sample taken for sequencing was Tregs sorted from a lymph node. This chain joins TRBV6-5 and TRBJ1-2, with 9 bases lining up with TRBD1. CDR3 protein: CASSYLGQGSYGYTF. The CDR3 DNA reads TGTGCCAGCAGTTACTTGGGACAGGGATCTTATGGCTACACCTTC.